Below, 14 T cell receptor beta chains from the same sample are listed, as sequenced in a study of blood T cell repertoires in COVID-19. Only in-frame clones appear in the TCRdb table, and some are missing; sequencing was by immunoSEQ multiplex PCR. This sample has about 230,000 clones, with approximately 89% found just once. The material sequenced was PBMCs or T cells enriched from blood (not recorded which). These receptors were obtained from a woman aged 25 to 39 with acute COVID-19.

Written as DNA, the CDR3 is TGTGCCAGCTCACCACCTACAGGGTATGGTTTGAACACTGAAGCTTTCTTT. Its translation is CASSPPTGYGLNTEAFF. The chain links TRBV18 to TRBJ1-1, with D possibly TRBD1 on 6 matching bases. Germline V gene data show CDR1 as KGHSH and CDR2 as LQKENI. There are 17 residues in the CDR3. The V gene lost 0 bases and the J gene lost 0 bases, with 14 bases spanning the gap.

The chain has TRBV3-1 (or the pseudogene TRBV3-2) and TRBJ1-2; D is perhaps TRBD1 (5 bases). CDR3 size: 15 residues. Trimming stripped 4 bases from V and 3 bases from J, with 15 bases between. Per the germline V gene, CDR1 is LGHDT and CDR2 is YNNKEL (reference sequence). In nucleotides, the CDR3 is TGTGCCAGCAGCCTTGCCACCTGGGGGGACTATGGCTACACCTTC. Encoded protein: CASSLATWGDYGYTF.

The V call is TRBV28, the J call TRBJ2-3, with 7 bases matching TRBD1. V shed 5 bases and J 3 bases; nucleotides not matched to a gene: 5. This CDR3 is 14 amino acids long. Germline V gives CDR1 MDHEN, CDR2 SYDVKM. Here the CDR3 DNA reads TGTGCCAGCAGTAGGGACAGACTTACAGATACGCAGTATTTT. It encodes CASSRDRLTDTQYF.

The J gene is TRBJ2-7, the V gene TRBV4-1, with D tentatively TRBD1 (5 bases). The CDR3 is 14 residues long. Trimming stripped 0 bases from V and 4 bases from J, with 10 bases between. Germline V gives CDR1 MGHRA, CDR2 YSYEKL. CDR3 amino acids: CASSQDLSGYEQYF. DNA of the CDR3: TGCGCCAGCAGCCAAGATCTCTCAGGGTACGAGCAGTACTTC.

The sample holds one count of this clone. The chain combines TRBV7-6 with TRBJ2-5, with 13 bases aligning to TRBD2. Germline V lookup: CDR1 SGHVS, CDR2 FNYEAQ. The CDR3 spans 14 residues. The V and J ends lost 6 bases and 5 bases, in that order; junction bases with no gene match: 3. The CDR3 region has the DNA TGTGCCAGCAGGGAGGGACTAGCGGGGGAGACCCAGTACTTC. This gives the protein CASREGLAGETQYF.

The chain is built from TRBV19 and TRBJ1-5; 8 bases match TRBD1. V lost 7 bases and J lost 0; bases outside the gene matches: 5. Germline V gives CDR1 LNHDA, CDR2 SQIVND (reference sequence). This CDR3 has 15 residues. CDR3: CASMGQEYSNQPQHF. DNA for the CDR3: TGTGCCAGTATGGGACAGGAATATAGCAATCAGCCCCAGCATTTT.

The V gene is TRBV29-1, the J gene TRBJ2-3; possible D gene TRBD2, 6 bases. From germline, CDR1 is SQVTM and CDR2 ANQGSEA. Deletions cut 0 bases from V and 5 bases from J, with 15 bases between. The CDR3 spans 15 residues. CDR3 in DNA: TGCAGCGTTGAAGAACGGCGCCCCGGGGGAGATACGCAGTATTTT. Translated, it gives CSVEERRPGGDTQYF.

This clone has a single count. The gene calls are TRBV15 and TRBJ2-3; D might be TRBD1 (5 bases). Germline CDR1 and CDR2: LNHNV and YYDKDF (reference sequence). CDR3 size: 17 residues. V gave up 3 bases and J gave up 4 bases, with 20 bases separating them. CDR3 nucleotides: TGTGCCACCAGCAGTGACCAGGGCTTCCCTTCCCCAGATACGCAGTATTTT. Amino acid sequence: CATSSDQGFPSPDTQYF.

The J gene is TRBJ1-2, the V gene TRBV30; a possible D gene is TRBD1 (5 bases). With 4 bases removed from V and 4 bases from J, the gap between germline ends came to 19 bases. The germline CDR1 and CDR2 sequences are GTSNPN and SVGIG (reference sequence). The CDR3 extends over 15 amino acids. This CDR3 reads CAWTRKTQGGYGYTF. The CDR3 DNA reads TGTGCCTGGACTCGTAAAACCCAGGGAGGCTATGGCTACACCTTC.

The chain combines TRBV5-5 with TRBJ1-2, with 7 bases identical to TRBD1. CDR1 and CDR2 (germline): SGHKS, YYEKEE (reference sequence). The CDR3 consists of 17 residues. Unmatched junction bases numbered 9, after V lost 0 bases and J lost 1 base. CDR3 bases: TGTGCCAGCAGCTTGGTTCAGGGGGTGAACTTTAACTATGGCTACACCTTC. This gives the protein CASSLVQGVNFNYGYTF.

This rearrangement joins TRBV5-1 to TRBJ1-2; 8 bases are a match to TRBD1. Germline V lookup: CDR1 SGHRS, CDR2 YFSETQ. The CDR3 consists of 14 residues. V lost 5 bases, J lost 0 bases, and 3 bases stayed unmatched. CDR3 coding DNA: TGCGCCAGCAGACAGGGGGGAGCTAACTATGGCTACACCTTC. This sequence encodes CASRQGGANYGYTF.

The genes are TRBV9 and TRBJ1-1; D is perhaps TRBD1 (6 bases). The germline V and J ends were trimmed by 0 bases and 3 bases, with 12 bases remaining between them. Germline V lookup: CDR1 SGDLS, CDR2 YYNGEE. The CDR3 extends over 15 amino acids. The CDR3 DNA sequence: TGTGCCAGCAGCGTAGAGCGGAACAGGGACACTGAAGCTTTCTTT. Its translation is CASSVERNRDTEAFF.

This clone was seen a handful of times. This chain's CDR3 is CASSLSTGPSYGYTF. For the CDR3, the DNA is TGTGCCAGTAGTCTCTCGACAGGGCCCTCATATGGCTACACCTTC. V is TRBV19 and J is TRBJ1-2; 7 bases match TRBD1. CDR1 LNHDA and CDR2 SQIVND come from the germline V gene (reference sequence). This CDR3 has 15 residues. V was clipped by 5 bases and J by 5 bases; unmatched bases: 11.

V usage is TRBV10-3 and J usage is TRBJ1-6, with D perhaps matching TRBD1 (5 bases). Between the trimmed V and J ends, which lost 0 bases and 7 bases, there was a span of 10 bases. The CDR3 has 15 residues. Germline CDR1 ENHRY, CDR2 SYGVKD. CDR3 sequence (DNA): TGTGCCATCAGTGAGTCTCAGGGAACAAATTCACCCCTCCACTTT. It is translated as CAISESQGTNSPLHF.